This T cell receptor beta chain was captured in a study of cytomegalovirus exposure and HLA in healthy donors. Across the whole study: HLA-typed donors were the source of approximately 80 million unique TCRs, which an early data release held. Study-level findings and limits: Across donors, presence/absence analyses took sequencing depth to be roughly uniform.

About this clone itself: Antigen unknown.

PCR used 60 Vbeta primers and 13 Jbeta primers. Generated by immunoSEQ multiplex PCR, the TCRdb table keeps only in-frame clones and is missing some. The repertoire consists of some 140,000 clones, with around 75% occurring once and the leading ten covering roughly 8%. Sequencing used PBMCs. This receptor was obtained from a man aged 30 to 39 in good health and CMV-seropositive.

CDR3 protein: CASSLKEGQFF. CDR3 sequence (DNA): TGTGCCAGCAGTTTGAAAGAGGGGCAGTTCTTC. V usage is TRBV28 and J usage is TRBJ2-1; D may be TRBD2 (5 bases). The V gene's germline CDR1 is MDHEN and CDR2 SYDVKM. The germline V and J ends were trimmed by 3 bases and 12 bases, with 9 bases remaining between them. This CDR3 contains 11 residues.